These 9 T cell receptor beta chains share one sample of origin, sequenced in a study of T cells in Graves' hyperthyroidism and ophthalmopathy. RNA transcripts yielded amplified TCR beta CDR3 regions. The TCR CDR3 first-round RT-PCR relied on the HTBI primer set. TCRdb itself ran the multiplex PCR reads through MiXCR, one entry per CDR3 protein. The table shows hundreds of thousands of distinct CDR3 sequences, with less than 15% occurring only once. Sequencing input: blood. These receptors originate from a woman younger than 30 with Graves' hyperthyroidism.

The rearrangement links TRBV28 to TRBJ2-7; D perhaps matches TRBD2 (6 bases). CDR3 size: 13 residues. Trimming cost V 3 bases and J 5 bases, with 11 bases left between them. Per the germline V gene, CDR1 is MDHEN and CDR2 is SYDVKM. The CDR3 sequence: CASSFHGGDEQYF. The CDR3 nucleotides read TGTGCCAGCAGTTTTCACGGCGGGGACGAGCAGTACTTC. The full variable domain, its missing parts supplied by reference TRBV28 and TRBJ2-7, is DVKVTQSSRYLVKRTGEKVFLECVQDMDHENMFWYRQDPGLGLRLIYFSYDVKMKEKGDIPEGYSVSREKKERFSLILESASTNQTSMYLCASSFHGGDEQYFGPGTRLTVT.

This chain links TRBV28 with TRBJ1-2, with TRBD1 matching over 7 bases. The ends lost 10 bases at V and 2 bases at J; junction bases unmatched: 10. The CDR3 has 14 amino acids. The germline V gene has CDR1 MDHEN and CDR2 SYDVKM. CDR3 in DNA: TGTGCCACACTGACAGGGATTGACAACTATGGCTACACCTTC. Protein product: CATLTGIDNYGYTF.

This chain joins TRBV20-1 and TRBJ2-1, with TRBD2 as a possible D gene (6 bases). Germline V gene lookup returns CDR1 DFQATT and CDR2 SNEGSKA (reference sequence). The CDR3 length is 12 residues. The ends were cut back, 5 bases at V and 7 bases at J, with 12 bases in the middle. CDR3 DNA: TGCAGTGCTCGTGGGGGGTGGAATGAGCAGTTCTTC. Translating it yields CSARGGWNEQFF.

There are many counts of this clonotype. This rearrangement joins TRBV7-2 to TRBJ1-2; D not certain. V gave up 0 bases and J gave up 5 bases, with 13 bases separating them. CDR1 is SGHTA and CDR2 is FQGNSA in the germline V gene. The length of the CDR3 is 15 residues. The CDR3 DNA is TGTGCCAGCAGCTTAGCGAAGTATGAGACTTATGGCTACACCTTC. Translation: CASSLAKYETYGYTF.

In this sample, this clonotype turned up many times. The chain is built from TRBV20-1 and TRBJ1-2, with D possibly TRBD1 on 5 matching bases. V dropped 5 bases and J dropped 5 bases, with 15 bases sitting between them. Per germline, CDR1 DFQATT and CDR2 SNEGSKA (reference sequence). This CDR3 comprises 13 residues. CDR3 coding DNA: TGCAGTGCTCCAGGGTATGGCGTATATGGCTACACCTTC. This translates into CSAPGYGVYGYTF.

The chain employs TRBV27 and TRBJ2-2; D may match TRBD1 or TRBD2 (7 bases each). Deletions cut 4 bases from V and 4 bases from J, with 25 bases between. The CDR3 runs 19 residues. CDR1 and CDR2 (germline): MNHEY, SMNVEV (reference sequence). The CDR3 protein is CASSYGRSGRQGPTGELFF. The CDR3 nucleotides read TGTGCCAGCAGTTACGGGAGGTCGGGTCGACAGGGCCCCACCGGGGAGCTGTTTTTT.

The V gene is TRBV19, the J gene TRBJ1-5, with TRBD1 identical over 9 bases. CDR1 LNHDA and CDR2 SQIVND come from the germline V gene (reference sequence). J gave up 6 bases and V 6 bases, and 9 bases lay outside the gene matches. This CDR3 contains 15 residues. The CDR3 region has the DNA TGTGCCAGTAGCTATACAGGGGGCTATAGTCAGCCCCAGCATTTT. It encodes CASSYTGGYSQPQHF.

A note on this clonotype: Its ends do not fully match the called genes, so a read error is possible. The chain recombines TRBV3-1 with TRBJ1-6, with TRBD1 identical over 8 bases. This CDR3 is 17 amino acids long. Germline V gene data show CDR1 as LGHDT and CDR2 as YNNKEL (reference sequence). This CDR3 reads CASSQPGGTGANSPLYF. CDR3 in DNA: TGTGCCAGCAGCCAACCGGGTGGGACAGGCGCTAATTCACCCCTCTACTTT.

The genes are TRBV6-2 or TRBV6-3 and TRBJ2-7; D gene uncertain. This CDR3 region has 12 residues. Trimming shortened V by 5 bases and J by 2 bases, and 7 bases separated the two germline ends. Germline CDR1 reads MNHEY; CDR2 reads SVGEGT. Written as DNA, the CDR3 is TGTGCCAGCAGTCAGGCAACCTACGAGCAGTACTTC. This codes for CASSQATYEQYF.